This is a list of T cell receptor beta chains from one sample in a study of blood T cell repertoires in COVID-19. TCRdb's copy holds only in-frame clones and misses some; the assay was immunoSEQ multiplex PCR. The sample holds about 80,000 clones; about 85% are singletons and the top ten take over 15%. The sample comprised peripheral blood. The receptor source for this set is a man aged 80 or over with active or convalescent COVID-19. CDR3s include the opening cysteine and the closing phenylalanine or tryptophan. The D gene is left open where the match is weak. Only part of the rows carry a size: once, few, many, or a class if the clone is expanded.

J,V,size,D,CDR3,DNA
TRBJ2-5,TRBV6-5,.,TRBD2,CASREREGSLETQYF,TGTGCCAGCAGGGAGCGGGAGGGAAGTCTGGAGACCCAGTACTTC
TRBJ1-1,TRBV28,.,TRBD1,CASRTTGERTEAFF,TGTGCCAGCAGAACCACAGGGGAGAGGACTGAAGCTTTCTTT
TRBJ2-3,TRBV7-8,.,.,CASSTSPTGEGTDTQYF,TGTGCCAGCAGTACATCCCCCACAGGGGAGGGCACAGATACGCAGTATTTT
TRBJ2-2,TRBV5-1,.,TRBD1,CASSLPRTGWNTGELFF,TGCGCCAGCAGCTTGCCAAGGACAGGGTGGAACACCGGGGAGCTGTTTTTT
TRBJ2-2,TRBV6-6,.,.,CASSYRQVTGELFF,TGTGCCAGCAGTTACAGGCAGGTCACCGGGGAGCTGTTTTTT
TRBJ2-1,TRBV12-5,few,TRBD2,CASGLVLRRGYGGFF,TGTGCTAGTGGTTTGGTACTGAGGCGGGGGTATGGTGGGTTCTTC
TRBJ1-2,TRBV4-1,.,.,CASSLRQDSFYGYTF,TGCGCCAGCAGCCTCCGACAGGACTCATTCTATGGCTACACCTTC
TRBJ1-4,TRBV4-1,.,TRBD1,CASRNFRTGLSELFF,TGCGCCAGCAGGAACTTTCGGACAGGGTTGTCGGAACTGTTTTTT
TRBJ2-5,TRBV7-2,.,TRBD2,CASSLTGTSGQETQYF,TGTGCCAGCAGCCTTACCGGGACTAGCGGACAAGAGACCCAGTACTTC
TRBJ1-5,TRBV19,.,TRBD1,CASSLGQGSGNQPQHF,TGTGCCAGTAGTCTTGGACAGGGAAGCGGGAATCAGCCCCAGCATTTT
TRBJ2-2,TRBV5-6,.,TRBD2,CASSFLSSGFTGELFF,TGTGCCAGCAGCTTCCTATCTAGCGGATTCACCGGGGAGCTGTTTTTT
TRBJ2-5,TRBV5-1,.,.,CASSLAAGDGTQYF,TGCGCCAGCAGCTTGGCTGCAGGGGACGGGACCCAGTACTTC
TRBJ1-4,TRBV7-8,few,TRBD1,CASSLGSIQGTMEKLFF,TGTGCCAGCAGCTTAGGCTCAATACAGGGGACAATGGAAAAACTGTTTTTT
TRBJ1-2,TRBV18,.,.,CASSDVVLSPTASGVGYTF,TGTGCCAGCTCGGATGTGGTCCTTTCACCGACAGCCAGTGGGGTTGGCTACACCTTC
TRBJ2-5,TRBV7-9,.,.,CASSLTYAGRETQYF,TGTGCCAGCAGCTTAACGTATGCGGGGAGGGAGACCCAGTACTTC
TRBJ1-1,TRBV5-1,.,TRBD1,CASSMGQGNTEAFF,TGCGCCAGCAGCATGGGACAGGGGAACACTGAAGCTTTCTTT
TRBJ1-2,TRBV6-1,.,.,CASSEWSPNYGYTF,TGTGCCAGCAGTGAGTGGAGTCCTAACTATGGCTACACCTTC
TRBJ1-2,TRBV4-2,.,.,CASSGNRGGNYGYTF,TGTGCCAGCAGCGGGAACCGGGGGGGTAACTATGGCTACACCTTC
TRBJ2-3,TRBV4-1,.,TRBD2,CASSQRLLAGGGPTDTQYF,TGCGCCAGCAGCCAAAGATTACTAGCGGGGGGCGGCCCCACAGATACGCAGTATTTT
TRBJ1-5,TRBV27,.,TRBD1,CASSSQGGDQPQHF,TGTGCCAGCAGTTCCCAGGGGGGCGATCAGCCCCAGCATTTT
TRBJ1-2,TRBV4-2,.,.,CASSQVASTNYGYTF,TGTGCCAGCAGCCAAGTAGCGAGTACTAACTATGGCTACACCTTC
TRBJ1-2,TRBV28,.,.,CASSLPGLGYTF,TGTGCCAGCAGCCTACCAGGGTTAGGCTACACCTTC
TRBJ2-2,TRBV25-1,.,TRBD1,CASSDPGQGASGELFF,TGTGCCAGCAGTGACCCGGGACAGGGGGCTTCCGGGGAGCTGTTTTTT
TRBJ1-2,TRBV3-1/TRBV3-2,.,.,CASSQDLAGLRYTF,TGTGCCAGCAGCCAAGATCTGGCAGGTCTCCGCTACACCTTC
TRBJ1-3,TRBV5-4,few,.,CASSLGDFSGNTIYF,TGTGCCAGCAGCTTGGGAGATTTCTCTGGAAACACCATATATTTT
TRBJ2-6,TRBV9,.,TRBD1,CASSSARDRGLHSGANVLTF,TGTGCCAGCAGCTCCGCCCGGGACAGGGGATTACACTCTGGTGCCAACGTCCTGACTTTC
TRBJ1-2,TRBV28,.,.,CASSSTGSYGYTF,TGTGCCAGCAGTTCTACGGGGTCCTATGGCTACACCTTC
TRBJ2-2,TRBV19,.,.,CASSIYRDTGELFF,TGTGCCAGTAGTATCTATCGGGACACCGGGGAGCTGTTTTTT
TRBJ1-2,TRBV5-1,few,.,CASSLEVRGYGYTF,TGCGCCAGCAGCCTGGAGGTCCGGGGGTATGGCTACACCTTC
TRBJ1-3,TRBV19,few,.,CASNHIGTPGNTIYF,TGTGCCAGTAATCACATCGGGACACCTGGAAACACCATATATTTT
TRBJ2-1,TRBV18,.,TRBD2,CASSPPNILAGGRNEQFF,TGTGCCAGCTCACCACCTAACATACTAGCGGGGGGAAGGAATGAGCAGTTCTTC
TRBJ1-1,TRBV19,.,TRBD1,CASSFLDRVGTEAFF,TGTGCCAGTAGTTTTCTAGACAGGGTTGGGACTGAAGCTTTCTTT
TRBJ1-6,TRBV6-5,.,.,CASLGQVLGSPLHF,TGTGCCAGCTTGGGGCAGGTGCTTGGTTCACCCCTCCACTTT
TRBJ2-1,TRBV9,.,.,CASSVLKQGHNEQFF,TGTGCCAGCAGCGTATTGAAACAGGGCCATAATGAGCAGTTCTTC
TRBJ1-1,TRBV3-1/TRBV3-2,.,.,CASSPRHGGRTEAFF,TGTGCCAGCAGCCCTAGACATGGGGGCCGCACTGAAGCTTTCTTT
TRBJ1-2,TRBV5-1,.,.,CASSFTAGNYGYTF,TGCGCCAGCAGCTTTACGGCCGGGAACTATGGCTACACCTTC
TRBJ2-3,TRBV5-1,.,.,CASSLISGQNTDTQYF,TGCGCCAGCAGCTTGATTAGCGGTCAGAACACAGATACGCAGTATTTT
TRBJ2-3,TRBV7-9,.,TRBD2,CASTTAGRQRGGTQYF,TGTGCCAGCACCACCGCGGGGCGTCAGCGGGGAGGAACGCAGTATTTT
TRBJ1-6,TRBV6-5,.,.,CASRWQELNSPLHF,TGTGCCAGCAGGTGGCAGGAATTAAATTCACCCCTCCACTTT